The 32 T cell receptor beta chains presented below share a single source sample, sequenced in a study of type 1 regulatory T cells. Study-level points and caveats: Tr1 cells had a more restricted TCR repertoire than non-Tr1 cells.

Using its own MiXCR run on the reads, TCRdb lists one record per CDR3 protein. In the table there are tens of thousands of distinct CDR3 sequences, less than 25% of which are singletons. Their recognized antigens are unknown. The specimen was cultured type 1 regulatory T (Tr1) cells, either the whole culture or a sorted fraction (not recorded which). The receptors stem from a human donor in good health.

This sequence joins TRBV7-9 and TRBJ1-4; 10 positions agree with TRBD1. The CDR3 covers 14 residues. Germline lookup yields CDR1 SEHNR and CDR2 FQNEAQ (reference sequence). The V and J ends lost 4 bases and 5 bases, in that order; junction bases with no gene match: 1. The CDR3 loop reads CASSSGQGNEKLFF. The CDR3 region has the DNA TGTGCCAGCAGCTCGGGACAGGGGAATGAAAAACTGTTTTTT.

This chain joins TRBV20-1 and TRBJ1-5, with D unclear. Germline CDR1 and CDR2: DFQATT and SNEGSKA (reference sequence). This CDR3 comprises 15 residues. Trimming removed 0 bases from V and 4 bases from J, with 13 bases in between. Here the CDR3 reads CSARDITRANQPQHF. The CDR3 nucleotides are TGCAGTGCTAGAGATATTACCAGAGCTAATCAGCCCCAGCATTTT.

In this sample, this clonotype turned up a few times. The J gene is TRBJ1-2, the V gene TRBV19, with no clear D. Germline-derived CDR1 and CDR2 are LNHDA and SQIVND (reference sequence). The CDR3 spans 11 residues. Trimming left V 7 bases short and J 6 bases short, with 9 bases between. In DNA, the CDR3 is TGTGCCAGTAAGTTTGGAGATGGCTACACCTTC. This encodes CASKFGDGYTF.

This clonotype came up many times. J is TRBJ2-7 and V is TRBV28; 8 bases are a match to TRBD1. Germline CDR1 and CDR2: MDHEN and SYDVKM. V dropped 5 bases and J dropped 3; count of bases not matched to a gene: 9. The CDR3 is 15 amino acids. DNA of the CDR3: TGTGCCAGCAGTCCATCAGGGGGCGCGAGCTACGAGCAGTACTTC. Translation: CASSPSGGASYEQYF.

In this sample, this clonotype turned up a few times. The rearrangement links TRBV3-1 to TRBJ2-1, with D hard to call. Trimming took 4 bases from V and 8 from J, leaving 12 bases between them. This CDR3 comprises 13 residues. Per germline, CDR1 LGHDT and CDR2 YNNKEL (reference sequence). This CDR3 is CASSLKGAHEQFF. The CDR3 nucleotides read TGTGCCAGCAGCCTAAAAGGAGCCCATGAGCAGTTCTTC.

In this sample, this clonotype turned up a few times. The rearrangement uses TRBV29-1 and TRBJ2-6, with D uncertain. The CDR3 extends over 12 amino acids. The V gene's germline CDR1 is SQVTM and CDR2 ANQGSEA. V gave up 5 bases and J gave up 2 bases, with 4 bases separating them. CDR3 sequence: CSVQAGANVLTF. The DNA of the CDR3 is TGCAGCGTTCAGGCTGGGGCCAACGTCCTGACTTTC.

This sequence joins TRBV27 and TRBJ2-3; no reliable D call. The CDR3 consists of 13 residues. Per germline, CDR1 MNHEY and CDR2 SMNVEV (reference sequence). Trimming took off 6 bases at V and 3 bases at J, with 10 bases between the two ends. CDR3 loop: CASSQGWTDTQYF. The CDR3 DNA is TGTGCCAGCAGCCAAGGATGGACAGATACGCAGTATTTT.

This chain uses TRBV9 with TRBJ2-7, with D possibly TRBD2 on 6 matching bases. This CDR3 has 14 amino acids. V was shortened by 0 bases and J by 1 base, with 8 bases between the two germline ends. Germline V lookup: CDR1 SGDLS, CDR2 YYNGEE. CDR3 amino acids: CASSVDLASYEQYF. The CDR3, as DNA: TGTGCCAGCAGCGTAGATCTAGCGTCCTACGAGCAGTACTTC.

The chain recombines TRBV5-1 with TRBJ2-6, with 9 bases fitting TRBD2. This CDR3 has 16 amino acids. Looked up from germline, CDR1 is SGHRS and CDR2 is YFSETQ. Trimming at V came to 3 bases and at J to 0 bases, leaving 1 base not matched to a gene. Here the CDR3 reads CASSSSGASGANVLTF. The CDR3 DNA reads as TGCGCCAGCAGCTCTAGCGGGGCCTCTGGGGCCAACGTCCTGACTTTC.

This clonotype was seen ten or more times. This sequence joins TRBV5-1 and TRBJ1-1; no definite D call. Germline loops: CDR1 SGHRS, CDR2 YFSETQ. V shed 5 bases and J shed 0 bases, with 8 bases lying between them. The CDR3 covers 13 residues. CDR3 loop: CASRKGLNTEAFF. CDR3 bases: TGCGCCAGCAGAAAGGGCCTGAACACTGAAGCTTTCTTT. The whole variable domain, filled in from reference TRBV5-1 and TRBJ1-1, reads KAGVTQTPRYLIKTRGQQVTLSCSPISGHRSVSWYQQTPGQGLQFLFEYFSETQRNKGNFPGRFSGRQFSNSRSEMNVSTLELGDSALYLCASRKGLNTEAFFGQGTRLTVV.

V gene TRBV3-1 combines with J gene TRBJ1-1; D gene ambiguous. Per germline, CDR1 LGHDT and CDR2 YNNKEL (reference sequence). This CDR3 has 14 amino acids. V was clipped by 6 bases and J by 1 base, with 12 bases between them. CDR3 in amino acids: CASRFASSNTEAFF. The DNA of the CDR3 is TGTGCCAGCAGGTTTGCCAGCTCGAACACTGAAGCTTTCTTT.

The rearrangement joins TRBV7-8 to TRBJ1-2, with a tentative D call TRBD1 (5 bases). The ends were cut back, 2 bases at V and 2 bases at J, with 9 bases in the middle. Germline V lookup: CDR1 SGHVS, CDR2 FQNEAQ. The CDR3 loop spans 14 amino acids. DNA for the CDR3: TGTGCCAGCAGCTTAACAGGCAGAAACTATGGCTACACCTTC. It yields the protein CASSLTGRNYGYTF. The full variable domain, with the rest looked up from reference TRBV7-8 and TRBJ1-2, is GAGVSQSPRYKVAKRGQDVALRCDPISGHVSLFWYQQALGQGPEFLTYFQNEAQLDKSGLPSDRFFAERPEGSVSTLKIQRTQQEDSAVYLCASSLTGRNYGYTFGSGTRLTVV.

This chain connects TRBV6-5 to TRBJ2-7; D possibly corresponds to TRBD1 (6 bases). Trimming removed 0 bases at V and 1 base at J, with 16 bases between. Germline V gives CDR1 MNHEY, CDR2 SVGAGI. CDR3 length equals 17 residues. The CDR3 DNA sequence: TGTGCCAGCAGTTACTCCAGATTAGGACAGACTTCCTACGAGCAGTACTTC. Encoded protein: CASSYSRLGQTSYEQYF.

The CDR3 protein is CSARRSQGNYGYTF. The CDR3 nucleotides read TGCAGTGCTAGAAGGAGTCAGGGGAACTATGGCTACACCTTC. This chain connects TRBV20-1 to TRBJ1-2; perhaps TRBD1 as D (6 bases). This CDR3 is 14 amino acids long. Per germline, CDR1 DFQATT and CDR2 SNEGSKA (reference sequence). V lost 2 bases, J lost 2 bases, and 12 bases lay in between.

This clonotype was found a few times. V and J are TRBV3-1 and TRBJ2-7; TRBD2 matches at 13 bases. Germline V lookup: CDR1 LGHDT, CDR2 YNNKEL (reference sequence). CDR3 length: 17 amino acids. Trimming took 3 bases from V and 5 from J; bases not matched to a gene: 10. As DNA, the CDR3 is TGTGCCAGCAGCCAGCCCCGCGGACTAGCGGGAGCCCACGAGCAGTACTTC. This codes for CASSQPRGLAGAHEQYF.

The chain employs TRBV18 and TRBJ2-6; D may be TRBD1 or TRBD2 (6 bases each). In germline, CDR1 is KGHSH, CDR2 LQKENI. Trimming took off 8 bases at V and 0 bases at J, with 23 bases between the two ends. This CDR3 region has 19 residues. CDR3 in DNA: TGTGCCAGCCGGGCCCCACGGGGGACACCACGCTCTGGGGCCAACGTCCTGACTTTC. It encodes CASRAPRGTPRSGANVLTF.

This clonotype was observed a handful of times. V is TRBV20-1 and J is TRBJ2-3, with 7 bases matching TRBD2. Trimming cost V 4 bases and J 6 bases; bases outside gene matches: 13. The V gene's germline CDR1 is DFQATT and CDR2 SNEGSKA (reference sequence). This CDR3 region has 15 residues. CDR3 region: CSATVPSGEGDTQYF. The CDR3, as DNA: TGCAGTGCTACGGTCCCGAGCGGGGAGGGGGATACGCAGTATTTT.

The J gene is TRBJ2-1, the V gene TRBV7-2; 11 bases align to TRBD2. The trim removed 5 bases at V and 11 bases at J, leaving 11 bases unmatched. CDR3 length equals 15 residues. CDR1 is SGHTA, CDR2 FQGNSA, per germline. The chain's CDR3 is CASSQTGTSGDQQFF. CDR3 coding DNA: TGTGCCAGCAGCCAAACCGGGACTAGCGGCGACCAGCAGTTCTTC.

As to this clonotype: Mismatch with germline at one junction end may stem from a read error. The rearrangement uses TRBV20-1 and TRBJ2-5; the match to TRBD1 covers 8 bases. CDR1 DFQATT and CDR2 SNEGSKA come from the germline V gene (reference sequence). This CDR3 is built from 13 residues. The CDR3 protein is CSAQTGGTETLYF. The DNA for the CDR3 is TGCAGTGCGCAAACAGGGGGGACTGAGACCCTGTACTTC.

V gene TRBV11-2 combines with J gene TRBJ2-2; weak D call: TRBD2 (6 bases). V was cut by 1 base and J by 8 bases, with 11 bases left in between. The length of the CDR3 is 14 residues. CDR1 SGHAT and CDR2 FQNNGV come from the germline V gene. The CDR3 loop reads CASSLGSGVGELFF. The CDR3 DNA is TGTGCCAGCAGCTTAGGTTCGGGAGTGGGGGAGCTGTTTTTT.

This clonotype was detected only a few times. The CDR3 loop is CASSPGGGTRLETQYF. CDR3 bases: TGCGCCAGCAGCCCGGGTGGGGGGACTAGACTTGAGACCCAGTACTTC. This chain links TRBV5-1 with TRBJ2-5, with 8 bases lining up with TRBD2. Trimming took 4 bases from V and 5 from J; bases not matched to a gene: 13. Germline CDR1 reads SGHRS; CDR2 reads YFSETQ. The CDR3 covers 16 residues.

This chain links TRBV11-2 with TRBJ2-5; the D gene is possibly TRBD2 (5 bases). V was pared by 3 bases and J by 5 bases, with 10 bases between. Germline V gives CDR1 SGHAT, CDR2 FQNNGV. The CDR3 is 13 residues long. The CDR3 here is CASSFSGWETQYF. As DNA, the CDR3 is TGTGCCAGCAGCTTTTCGGGGTGGGAGACCCAGTACTTC. The entire variable domain, with the rest obtained from reference TRBV11-2 and TRBJ2-5, is as follows: EAGVAQSPRYKIIEKRQSVAFWCNPISGHATLYWYQQILGQGPKLLIQFQNNGVVDDSQLPKDRFSAERLKGVDSTLKIQPAKLEDSAVYLCASSFSGWETQYFGPGTRLLVL.

Points on this clonotype: A much larger clone is a single base away; this may be a read error. The chain combines TRBV7-6 with TRBJ1-1; D is uncertain. Germline V gene lookup returns CDR1 SGHVS and CDR2 FNYEAQ. The CDR3 covers 13 residues. The ends were cut back, 1 base at V and 1 base at J, with 4 bases in the middle. CDR3 in amino acids: CASSLDTNTEAFF. CDR3 DNA sequence: TGTGCCAGCAGCTTAGACACGAACACTGAAGCTTTCTTT.

This clonotype was picked up a small number of times. V and J are TRBV7-2 and TRBJ2-7; perhaps TRBD2 as D (6 bases). Germline values: CDR1 SGHTA, CDR2 FQGNSA. Trimming stripped 5 bases from V and 2 bases from J, with 13 bases between. CDR3 length equals 14 residues. CDR3 sequence: CASSRSGSTYEQYF. In DNA, the CDR3 is TGTGCCAGCAGCCGTTCCGGGAGTACCTACGAGCAGTACTTC.

V gene TRBV29-1 combines with J gene TRBJ1-4; D might be TRBD1 (5 bases). The CDR3 is 13 residues long. Germline CDR1 and CDR2: SQVTM and ANQGSEA. The V gene lost 6 bases and the J gene lost 8 bases, with 16 bases spanning the gap. The CDR3, as DNA: TGCAGCGTCCAGTGGGGGTTGGGGGAAAAACTGTTTTTT. It yields the protein CSVQWGLGEKLFF.

In its sample, this clonotype was seen a few times. The chain combines TRBV9 with TRBJ1-2; D is unclear. Trimming shortened V by 0 bases and J by 9 bases, and 12 bases separated the two germline ends. The CDR3 is 13 residues long. Germline V gene lookup returns CDR1 SGDLS and CDR2 YYNGEE. Here the CDR3 DNA reads TGTGCCAGCAGCGTAGACGGGTATAGTAGCTACACCTTC. Translation: CASSVDGYSSYTF.

This chain joins TRBV28 and TRBJ1-6, with TRBD1 matching 9 bases. Trimming at V came to 6 bases and at J to 7 bases, leaving 7 bases not matched to a gene. The CDR3 covers 15 residues. Per germline, CDR1 MDHEN and CDR2 SYDVKM. The CDR3, as DNA: TGTGCCAGCAGATCAACAGGGGGCATCAATTCACCCCTCCACTTT. It is translated as CASRSTGGINSPLHF.

This chain joins TRBV5-1 and TRBJ2-3, with D unresolved. Trimming removed 5 bases from V and 1 base from J, with 8 bases in between. CDR1 and CDR2 (germline): SGHRS, YFSETQ. The CDR3 has 13 amino acids. In nucleotides, the CDR3 is TGCGCCAGCAGGGAGTTTGGCACAGATACGCAGTATTTT. Residues: CASREFGTDTQYF.

J is TRBJ1-6 and V is TRBV20-1; D perhaps matches TRBD1 (5 bases). Germline lookup yields CDR1 DFQATT and CDR2 SNEGSKA (reference sequence). V lost 3 bases to trimming and J lost 13 bases, with 13 bases between them. This CDR3 is 12 amino acids long. The CDR3 reads CSASGGGKPLHF. CDR3 nucleotides: TGCAGTGCTAGTGGGGGAGGCAAGCCCCTCCACTTT.

This clonotype came up a few times. V and J are TRBV20-1 and TRBJ2-5; 11 bases line up with TRBD2. Germline-derived CDR1 and CDR2 are DFQATT and SNEGSKA (reference sequence). The CDR3 is made up of 13 amino acids. J lost 3 bases, V lost 6 bases, and 3 bases had no gene match. The CDR3 coding sequence is TGCAGTGCGCCGACTAGCGGGAAAGAGACCCAGTACTTC. Protein sequence: CSAPTSGKETQYF.

This clonotype showed up just a few times. One end of the junction fails to match germline, which may point to a read error. CDR3 loop: CACSDNPGLQYF. DNA for the CDR3: TGCGCCTGCAGTGACAACCCGGGACTGCAGTATTTT. The genes are TRBV5-1 and TRBJ2-3; D perhaps matches TRBD2 (6 bases). The CDR3 is 12 amino acids. Germline lookup yields CDR1 SGHRS and CDR2 YFSETQ.

This clonotype was seen repeatedly, ten times or more. The chain combines TRBV12-3 or TRBV12-4 with TRBJ2-1; 7 bases are a match to TRBD2. The ends lost 6 bases at V and 7 bases at J; junction bases unmatched: 9. The CDR3 consists of 14 residues. The CDR3 bases are TGTGCCAGCAGCCCCTCTGGACTAGTTAATGAGCAGTTCTTC. It codes for CASSPSGLVNEQFF.